This is a list of T cell receptor beta chains from one sample in a study of blood T cell repertoires in COVID-19. Method: immunoSEQ multiplex PCR; TCRdb's copy keeps in-frame clones and lacks some. This sample has about 220,000 clones, with around 84% found just once. The sequenced sample was PBMCs or T cells enriched from blood (not recorded which). The receptors originated from a woman aged 40 to 50 who had recovered from COVID-19. Each CDR3 is given with its conserved first and last residue. Each record gives: J gene, V gene, D gene, clone size, CDR3 DNA, CDR3 protein. The D gene is left open where the match is weak. The size field is filled for only some rows; it gives once, few, many or a size class.

TRBJ2-6 TRBV6-5 - few TGTGCCAGCAGTAAGGGGTTTTCTGGGGCCAACGTCCTGACTTTC CASSKGFSGANVLTF
TRBJ2-1 TRBV7-2 TRBD2 once TGTGCCAGCAGCCTTAAAAGCGGGAGGGGGCATGAGCAGTTCTTC CASSLKSGRGHEQFF
TRBJ2-7 TRBV9 TRBD1 once TGTGCCAGCAGCCCCGAGGGACAGGGGGCCCCCTACGAGCAGTACTTC CASSPEGQGAPYEQYF
TRBJ2-2 TRBV6-5 TRBD1 - TGTGCCAGCAGAGGGACAGGGGACACCGGGGAGCTGTTTTTT CASRGTGDTGELFF
TRBJ1-4 TRBV28 TRBD1 - TGTGCCAGCAACCGACAGGGGGCAACTAATGAAAAACTGTTTTTT CASNRQGATNEKLFF
TRBJ1-4 TRBV18 TRBD1 - TGTGCCAGCTCACCCCCGGGCAGGGGGCGAGTTGAAAAACTGTTTTTT CASSPPGRGRVEKLFF
TRBJ2-1 TRBV5-1 - - TGCGCCAGCAGCGCGTGGCTACAGGATAATGAGCAGTTCTTC CASSAWLQDNEQFF
TRBJ2-1 TRBV5-8 - - TGTGCCAGCAGCCTCTTTCGCGGGGAGGTAAACAATGAGCAGTTCTTC CASSLFRGEVNNEQFF
TRBJ1-3 TRBV28 - - TGTGGTTCGGGAGGAGGAAACACCATATATTTT CGSGGGNTIYF
TRBJ2-2 TRBV5-4 - - TGTGCCAGCAGCCTTGGGCGGGGTACCGGGGAGCTGTTTTTT CASSLGRGTGELFF
TRBJ1-4 TRBV6-5 - - TGTGCCAGCAGTTACTCGACCGAGGGTGAAAAACTGTTTTTT CASSYSTEGEKLFF
TRBJ2-4 TRBV30 TRBD1 - TGTGCCTGGAGTGTACGGCAGGGGGCCTATAACATTCAGTACTTC CAWSVRQGAYNIQYF
TRBJ2-1 TRBV5-1 TRBD1 - TGCGTCACCTCCCGGGACAGCTCCTACAATGAGCAGTTCTTC CVTSRDSSYNEQFF
TRBJ2-2 TRBV4-1 TRBD1 - TGCGCCAGCAGCATGCGACAGGGGAGCACCGGGGAGCTGTTTTTT CASSMRQGSTGELFF
TRBJ2-2 TRBV7-2 TRBD2 - TGTGCCAGCAGCTCAACTAGCGGGAGTGGAACCGGGGAGCTGTTTTTT CASSSTSGSGTGELFF
TRBJ1-2 TRBV6-2/TRBV6-3 TRBD1 - TGTGCCAGCAGCCTGACAGGGGGCGGCGGCTATGGCTACACCTTC CASSLTGGGGYGYTF
TRBJ1-1 TRBV7-3 TRBD1 - TGTGCCAGCAGCTCCGCGACAGGGGTGGGCACTGAAGCTTTCTTT CASSSATGVGTEAFF
TRBJ1-2 TRBV5-1 TRBD1 - TGCGCCAGCAGCCTCTCAACAGGGGATGCTAACTATGGCTACACCTTC CASSLSTGDANYGYTF
TRBJ1-1 TRBV27 - - TGTGCCAGCAGTTTTGAGGGCACCACTGAAGCTTTCTTT CASSFEGTTEAFF
TRBJ2-7 TRBV7-8 TRBD2 - TGTGCCAGCAGCTTAGGTACCAGCGGGAGCTCAGGCGAGCAGTACTTC CASSLGTSGSSGEQYF
TRBJ1-2 TRBV7-2 - few TGTGCCAGCAGTCTAGCGGTCGCAGGGGTAGGCTATGGCTACACCTTC CASSLAVAGVGYGYTF
TRBJ2-7 TRBV19 TRBD1 - TGTGCCAGTAGTGGGGACAGGGCCTACGAGCAGTACTTC CASSGDRAYEQYF
TRBJ2-1 TRBV24-1 - - TGTGCCACCAGTGACGTATCCTCGGGACTCCCCCAGTTCTTC CATSDVSSGLPQFF
TRBJ2-6 TRBV4-2 TRBD2 once TGTGCCAGCAGCCAAGATAGCCTCACGGGACTAGCGGGAGGGCCTATCTCTGGGGCCAACGTCCTGACTTTC CASSQDSLTGLAGGPISGANVLTF
TRBJ2-3 TRBV3-1/TRBV3-2 TRBD2 - TGTGCCAGCAGCCATGGGACTACCGACACAGATACGCAGTATTTT CASSHGTTDTDTQYF
TRBJ2-1 TRBV6-5 - - TGTGCCAGCAGTTCCCAGGGTTACAATGAGCAGTTCTTC CASSSQGYNEQFF
TRBJ1-1 TRBV6-2/TRBV6-3 - - TGTGCCAGCACCCCACGGGGGAAGGCGAACACTGAAGCTTTCTTT CASTPRGKANTEAFF
TRBJ2-7 TRBV5-5 - - TGTGCCAGCAGCTTGGGGGCCAGATTCTACGAGCAGTACTTC CASSLGARFYEQYF
TRBJ2-1 TRBV11-3 - - TGTGCCAGCAGCCGGGCGGGGGAGCAGTTCTTC CASSRAGEQFF
TRBJ1-2 TRBV7-3 - once TGTGCCAGCAGCTCCACGCCGGGGGTTGGCTACACCTTC CASSSTPGVGYTF
TRBJ1-4 TRBV10-2 - - TGCGCCAGCACCATACGGGGGAAGGAAAAACTGTTTTTT CASTIRGKEKLFF
TRBJ2-7 TRBV27 - few TGTGCCAGCAGTTTAACAGGGTGGAGCGAGCAGTACTTC CASSLTGWSEQYF
TRBJ2-1 TRBV15 TRBD2 - TGTGCCACCAGCGGATTAGCGGGACGATACAATGAGCAGTTCTTC CATSGLAGRYNEQFF
TRBJ2-2 TRBV14 - - TGTGCCACCCGCCGCTCCTCAGGGGTAACCGGGGAGCTGTTTTTT CATRRSSGVTGELFF
TRBJ2-1 TRBV24-1 TRBD2 - TGTGCCACCAGTGAGACTAGCGGGAGGGGACTCAATGAGCAGTTCTTC CATSETSGRGLNEQFF
TRBJ1-2 TRBV27 TRBD1 - TGTGCCAGCAGTTTTTGGGACAGGGACTATGGCTACACCTTC CASSFWDRDYGYTF
TRBJ2-7 TRBV19 TRBD1 - TGTGCCAGTAGTAACATTCTCGGACAGGCATACTACGAGCAGTACTTC CASSNILGQAYYEQYF
TRBJ1-2 TRBV27 - - TGTGCCAGCAGACTACAGGGATTCGGGGGCTACACCTTC CASRLQGFGGYTF
TRBJ1-1 TRBV7-2 TRBD1 - TGTGCCAGCAGCCCGCAGACAGGGGCGCTACGAAGGGGAGCTTTCTTT CASSPQTGALRRGAFF
TRBJ2-5 TRBV4-3 - once TGCGCCAGCAGCCAAGAATCGGGGAGAGCCGAGACCCAGTACTTC CASSQESGRAETQYF
TRBJ2-1 TRBV18 - - TGTGCCAGCTCACCAGTTGGGGGCCCCATAACCTCCTACAATGAGCAGTTCTTC CASSPVGGPITSYNEQFF
TRBJ1-2 TRBV6-1 - - TGTGCCAGCAGTGAATTAGGGGCCACCCCACTCTTC CASSELGATPLF